A selection of T cell receptor beta chains follows, all from one sample in a study of blood T cell repertoires in COVID-19. TCRdb's copy holds only in-frame clones and misses some; the assay was immunoSEQ multiplex PCR. The table shows about 290,000 clones, with around four fifths occurring only once. Sequenced material: peripheral blood. Source of these receptors: a woman aged 45-65 years with active or convalescent COVID-19. The CDR3 runs from the conserved cysteine through the conserved F or W. D genes are given only for firm matches. The size field is filled for only some rows; it gives once, few, many or a size class.

>-|TRBJ2-3|TRBV6-2/TRBV6-3|-
TGTGCCAGCAGTTACTTCGGGGTTGTCACGCAGTATTTT
CASSYFGVVTQYF
>few|TRBJ1-1|TRBV7-9|-
TGTGCCAGCAGCCTGTACCCCAAGCCTGAAGCTTTCTTT
CASSLYPKPEAFF
>-|TRBJ1-5|TRBV12-5|TRBD1
TGTGCTAGTGGTTCTCGGACAGGGAGGGCCAATCAGCCCCAGCATTTT
CASGSRTGRANQPQHF
>-|TRBJ1-1|TRBV6-5|TRBD1
TGTGCCAGCAGGTCCGGACAGGGGGCAAACACTGAAGCTTTCTTT
CASRSGQGANTEAFF
>-|TRBJ2-1|TRBV7-3|TRBD2
TGTGCCAGCAGCCAGACTAGCGGGAGGGTCAATGAGCAGTTCTTC
CASSQTSGRVNEQFF
>-|TRBJ1-6|TRBV2|-
TGTGCCAGCACTCAAGACAGGACCCTCCACTTT
CASTQDRTLHF
>few|TRBJ1-4|TRBV5-4|-
TGTGCCAGCAGCCGCGCCTCTGCAACTAATGAAAAACTGTTTTTT
CASSRASATNEKLFF
>-|TRBJ2-7|TRBV4-1|-
TGCGCCAGCAGCCAAGATTCGGGGACCTACGAGCAGTACTTC
CASSQDSGTYEQYF
>-|TRBJ2-7|TRBV7-9|TRBD1
TGTGCCAGCAGCCTCGGGACAGGGATGGGCGAGCAGTACTTC
CASSLGTGMGEQYF
>-|TRBJ1-1|TRBV19|TRBD1
TGTGCCAGTAGCCGACAGGGCGAGAACACTGAAGCTTTCTTT
CASSRQGENTEAFF
>-|TRBJ1-2|TRBV6-2/TRBV6-3|-
TGTGCCAGCAGTTACCCGCAGGGGCTCCAAAGGTATTATGGCTACACCTTC
CASSYPQGLQRYYGYTF
>-|TRBJ1-5|TRBV7-8|-
TGTGCCAGCAGCTTAGCGAGATCTCAGCCCCAGCATTTT
CASSLARSQPQHF
>-|TRBJ2-2|TRBV30|-
TGTGCCTGGAGTACAGGGAACACCGGGGAGCTGTTTTTT
CAWSTGNTGELFF
>-|TRBJ1-2|TRBV4-2|TRBD1
TGTGCCAGCAGCCAGGAGACAGGGGATCGGAGCTATGGCTACACCTTC
CASSQETGDRSYGYTF
>-|TRBJ2-1|TRBV7-6|-
TGTGCCAGCAGCTCGGAGTATACTGAGCAGTTCTTC
CASSSEYTEQFF
>-|TRBJ2-1|TRBV11-3|-
TGTGCCAGCAGCGTTCAGGGGACTGAGCAGTTCTTC
CASSVQGTEQFF
>-|TRBJ1-2|TRBV7-9|TRBD1
TGTGCCAGCAGCCACCGGGACAGGGTCTTCTATGGCTACACCTTC
CASSHRDRVFYGYTF
>-|TRBJ2-7|TRBV5-1|TRBD2
TGCGCCAGCAGCCGAACGACCGTTATTACCCCGGGACTACACTACGAGCAGTACTTC
CASSRTTVITPGLHYEQYF
>-|TRBJ2-2|TRBV5-8|-
TGTGCCAGCAGAACAGGCTTTGTTGCCACCGGGGAGCTGTTTTTT
CASRTGFVATGELFF
>few|TRBJ1-2|TRBV14|-
TGTGCCAGCAGCCAAGGTCAGGGTAACTATGGCTACACCTTC
CASSQGQGNYGYTF
>-|TRBJ2-1|TRBV19|TRBD2
TGTGCCAGTAGTGCCCTAGCGGGGTACAATGAGCAGTTCTTC
CASSALAGYNEQFF
>-|TRBJ2-1|TRBV9|TRBD2
TGTGCCAGCAGATCAATAGCGGGAGGGCCTGGTGAGCAGTTCTTC
CASRSIAGGPGEQFF
>-|TRBJ2-2|TRBV2|-
TGTGCCAGCAGTGGAAAAACCACTAACACCGGGGAGCTGTTTTTT
CASSGKTTNTGELFF
>-|TRBJ1-4|TRBV7-6|TRBD1
TGTGCCAGCAGCTTGGAAAACAGGGGCACTAATGAAAAACTGTTTTTT
CASSLENRGTNEKLFF
>many|TRBJ1-1|TRBV9|-
TGTGCCAGCAGCTTCAGCACAGGTACGGCTGAAGCTTTCTTT
CASSFSTGTAEAFF
>-|TRBJ2-3|TRBV4-2|-
TGTGCCAGCAGCCAAGGGACTCGTGCGGATACGCAGTATTTT
CASSQGTRADTQYF
>-|TRBJ1-5|TRBV4-1|-
TGCGCCAGCAGCCAAGGCCGGCAGCGAGGATTCAATCAGCCCCAGCATTTT
CASSQGRQRGFNQPQHF
>-|TRBJ1-1|TRBV28|TRBD1
TGTGCCAGCAGTCCGGACAGGGCAATGAACACTGAAGCTTTCTTT
CASSPDRAMNTEAFF
>few|TRBJ1-4|TRBV5-1|TRBD1
TGCGCCAGCAGCCTGGGACAGGAGCATGAAAAACTGTTTTTT
CASSLGQEHEKLFF
>-|TRBJ2-7|TRBV3-1/TRBV3-2|-
TGTGCCAGCAGCCGCTCGGCCTCTAGGGAGCAGTACTTC
CASSRSASREQYF
>once|TRBJ1-1|TRBV28|-
TGTGCCAGCAGCGCAGGGCGTTTAGATCTACCCAGCTTT
CASSAGRLDLPSF
>once|TRBJ1-2|TRBV29-1|TRBD1
TGCAGCGTTGCAGGGGGGACTCTCTATGGCTACACCTTC
CSVAGGTLYGYTF
>-|TRBJ2-1|TRBV2|TRBD2
TGTGCCAGCAGTGTAAGGACGGGAGGTGATGAGCAGTTCTTC
CASSVRTGGDEQFF
>-|TRBJ2-3|TRBV12-5|TRBD2
TGTGCTAGTGGCCCACTAGCGGGAGTCATAGATACGCAGTATTTT
CASGPLAGVIDTQYF
>-|TRBJ2-1|TRBV5-1|-
TGCGCCAGCAGCCCCGGGGGTGGGCCCAATGAGCAGTTCTTC
CASSPGGGPNEQFF
>few|TRBJ2-5|TRBV5-4|TRBD2
TGTGCCAGCAGCCTCGGACTAGCGGGAGAAGAGACCCAGTACTTC
CASSLGLAGEETQYF